What follows are 27 T cell receptor beta chains derived from one specimen sequenced in a study of shared clonotypes between healthy human individuals. Sequencing was performed with immunoSEQ multiplex PCR; in TCRdb, only in-frame clones are kept and a portion is missing. The sample carries roughly 510,000 clones, 75% to 80% recorded once. Sequencing used PBMCs. All receptors derive from a woman aged 40 to 49 in good health. Some clones in this sample may be carry-over from other donors' samples.

This sequence joins TRBV29-1 and TRBJ2-1, with D possibly being TRBD2 (6 bases). The V end was cut by 4 bases, the J end by 2 bases, with 12 bases between. Per germline, CDR1 SQVTM and CDR2 ANQGSEA. This CDR3 is built from 14 residues. CDR3 bases: TGCAGCGTTGTAGAGGTAGCGGCCTACAATGAGCAGTTCTTC. It is translated as CSVVEVAAYNEQFF.

The chain employs TRBV7-8 and TRBJ2-7; D perhaps matches TRBD1 (6 bases). The CDR3 has 17 residues. Germline V gene sequence: CDR1 SGHVS, CDR2 FQNEAQ. The germline V and J ends were trimmed by 2 bases and 0 bases, with 17 bases remaining between them. Here the CDR3 DNA reads TGTGCCAGCAGCTTACGGCGTGTGGGACACCGCTCCTACGAGCAGTACTTC. Encoded protein: CASSLRRVGHRSYEQYF.

The V gene is TRBV5-1, the J gene TRBJ2-1, with 9 nucleotides matching TRBD2. The germline V gene encodes CDR1 SGHRS and CDR2 YFSETQ. The CDR3 length is 15 residues. The V gene end was trimmed by 4 bases and the J gene end by 6 bases; junction bases not matched to a gene: 8. The chain's CDR3 is CASSETSGSVNEQFF. CDR3 coding DNA: TGCGCCAGCAGCGAGACTAGCGGCTCGGTCAATGAGCAGTTCTTC.

The V and J genes are TRBV7-8 and TRBJ2-7; D is perhaps TRBD2 (6 bases). CDR3 length equals 18 residues. V was trimmed by 2 bases and J by 2 bases, leaving 22 bases between them. The V gene's germline CDR1 is SGHVS and CDR2 FQNEAQ. CDR3 in DNA: TGTGCCAGCAGCTTAATACGGGGACTTCAGACGTTGGCCTACGAGCAGTACTTC. It yields the protein CASSLIRGLQTLAYEQYF.

CDR3 nucleotides: TGCGCCAGCAGCTTTGCGGGGGACGCCTACGAGCAGTACTTC. Encoded protein: CASSFAGDAYEQYF. This chain links TRBV5-1 with TRBJ2-7, with 7 bases identical to TRBD2. The trim removed 2 bases at V and 2 bases at J, leaving 4 bases unmatched. The length of the CDR3 is 14 residues. Germline assignment: CDR1 SGHRS and CDR2 YFSETQ. Based on the CDR3 plus reference TRBV5-1 and TRBJ2-7, the full variable domain is KAGVTQTPRYLIKTRGQQVTLSCSPISGHRSVSWYQQTPGQGLQFLFEYFSETQRNKGNFPGRFSGRQFSNSRSEMNVSTLELGDSALYLCASSFAGDAYEQYFGPGTRLTVT.

The chain employs TRBV5-1 and TRBJ2-3; 7 bases map to TRBD2. After removal of 5 bases from V and 2 bases from J, the junction contained 11 bases not matched to a gene. Germline CDR1 and CDR2: SGHRS and YFSETQ. The CDR3 runs to 16 residues. Here the CDR3 DNA reads TGCGCCAGCAGTCCGTGGGTGGGAGGGCTCACAGATACGCAGTATTTT. Its translation is CASSPWVGGLTDTQYF.

The chain uses TRBV4-2 and TRBJ2-1, with TRBD2 matching 10 bases. Trimming at V came to 4 bases and at J to 0 bases, leaving 6 bases not matched to a gene. CDR1 and CDR2 (germline): LGHNA, YNFKEQ. This CDR3 comprises 17 residues. The CDR3 DNA is TGTGCCAGCAGCCTTAGCGGGAGGTCCAGCTCCTACAATGAGCAGTTCTTC. This sequence encodes CASSLSGRSSSYNEQFF.

The chain carries TRBV19 and TRBJ2-5; 12 bases fit TRBD2. CDR3 length: 15 amino acids. The V and J ends lost 8 bases and 1 base, in that order; junction bases with no gene match: 5. Germline V gene data show CDR1 as LNHDA and CDR2 as SQIVND (reference sequence). In nucleotides, the CDR3 is TGTGCCAGTGGACGGACTAGCGGGATCCAAGAGACCCAGTACTTC. It is translated as CASGRTSGIQETQYF. The full variable domain, with the rest looked up from reference TRBV19 and TRBJ2-5, is DGGITQSPKYLFRKEGQNVTLSCEQNLNHDAMYWYRQDPGQGLRLIYYSQIVNDFQKGDIAEGYSVSREKKESFPLTVTSAQKNPTAFYLCASGRTSGIQETQYFGPGTRLLVL.

The rearrangement uses TRBV2 and TRBJ2-2; 10 nucleotides agree with TRBD2. Germline-derived CDR1 and CDR2 are SNHLY and FYNNEI. The CDR3 is made up of 17 amino acids. Trimming cost V 10 bases and J 6 bases; bases outside gene matches: 17. CDR3 nucleotides: TGTGCCATCCCCCTGAGGGGGCTAGCGGGAGTGGCCGGGGAGCTGTTTTTT. As protein: CAIPLRGLAGVAGELFF.

The DNA for the CDR3 is TGTGCCAGTAGTATGTACCGAACTAGCGGGAGAAATGAGCAGTTCTTC. It encodes CASSMYRTSGRNEQFF. V and J are TRBV19 and TRBJ2-1, with 11 positions matching TRBD2. V trimming: 3 bases; J trimming: 7 bases; junction bases outside the gene matches: 8. Germline V gene data show CDR1 as LNHDA and CDR2 as SQIVND (reference sequence). This CDR3 is 16 amino acids long.

CDR3 in amino acids: CASSWDRRYEQYF. CDR3 nucleotide sequence: TGTGCCAGCAGTTGGGACAGAAGGTACGAGCAGTACTTC. The chain joins TRBV27 to TRBJ2-7, with 7 nucleotides matching TRBD1. The CDR3 length is 13 residues. V trimming: 4 bases; J trimming: 4 bases; junction bases outside the gene matches: 4. The germline gives CDR1 MNHEY, CDR2 SMNVEV (reference sequence).

The rearrangement joins TRBV5-1 to TRBJ2-5, with D perhaps matching TRBD2 (6 bases). This CDR3 has 16 residues. Per the germline V gene, CDR1 is SGHRS and CDR2 is YFSETQ. V lost 3 bases to trimming and J lost 2 bases, with 17 bases between them. The CDR3 DNA reads TGCGCCAGCAGCTGGCGGCCCGCTAGCGCGCAAGAGACCCAGTACTTC. Translated: CASSWRPASAQETQYF.

The chain recombines TRBV5-1 with TRBJ2-5; TRBD1 agrees at 9 bases. Germline lookup yields CDR1 SGHRS and CDR2 YFSETQ. With V trimmed by 4 bases and J by 5 bases, 12 bases remained unmatched. The CDR3 spans 16 residues. CDR3 in amino acids: CASSRRQGGFGETQYF. The CDR3 nucleotides read TGCGCCAGCAGCCGGCGACAGGGGGGTTTCGGGGAGACCCAGTACTTC.

The rearrangement links TRBV6-4 to TRBJ1-1; 8 nucleotides align to TRBD1. The CDR3 sequence is 13 residues long. The V gene end was trimmed by 0 bases and the J gene end by 11 bases; junction bases not matched to a gene: 5. In germline, CDR1 is MRHNA, CDR2 SNTAGT. This CDR3 is CASSDSRTGPAFF. As DNA, the CDR3 is TGTGCCAGCAGTGACTCACGGACAGGGCCGGCTTTCTTT.

The gene calls are TRBV6-5 and TRBJ2-2; D remains unclear. This CDR3 has 14 residues. From germline, CDR1 is MNHEY and CDR2 SVGAGI. V lost 6 bases, J lost 0 bases, and 8 bases lay in between. The CDR3 nucleotides read TGTGCCAGCAGGGGGTATACGAACACCGGGGAGCTGTTTTTT. Translating it yields CASRGYTNTGELFF.

The rearrangement joins TRBV29-1 to TRBJ1-1; unclear D gene. CDR3 size: 13 residues. Germline CDR1 and CDR2: SQVTM and ANQGSEA. Trimming shortened V by 4 bases and J by 5 bases, and 14 bases separated the two germline ends. This CDR3 reads CSVGQVFGTEAFF. CDR3 in DNA: TGCAGCGTTGGGCAAGTTTTTGGGACTGAAGCTTTCTTT.

The sample holds one count of this clone. This chain joins TRBV19 and TRBJ1-1; 7 bases line up with TRBD1. Trimming cost V 5 bases and J 1 base; bases outside gene matches: 10. The CDR3 runs to 16 residues. From germline, CDR1 is LNHDA and CDR2 SQIVND (reference sequence). The CDR3: CASSARPGTENTEAFF. Written as DNA, the CDR3 is TGTGCCAGTAGTGCCCGCCCCGGGACAGAGAACACTGAAGCTTTCTTT.

As for this clone: The germline gene is not matched at one end of the junction; a read error may be the cause. The chain couples TRBV7-9 to TRBJ1-2; D gene uncertain. The CDR3 loop spans 12 amino acids. In germline, CDR1 is SEHNR, CDR2 FQNEAQ (reference sequence). In DNA form, the CDR3 reads TGTGCCAGCAGCTTAGATCGGGATTCGCCGAGTTTC. It translates to CASSLDRDSPSF.

The gene calls are TRBV18 and TRBJ1-1; TRBD1 agrees at 11 bases. V shed 6 bases and J 5 bases; nucleotides not matched to a gene: 8. Germline V gene data show CDR1 as KGHSH and CDR2 as LQKENI. The CDR3 consists of 15 residues. CDR3 region: CASSEGQGARTEAFF. The CDR3 DNA reads TGTGCCAGCTCGGAAGGACAGGGGGCGAGGACTGAAGCTTTCTTT.

V is TRBV10-2 and J is TRBJ2-7; the D gene is possibly TRBD2 (6 bases). Germline assignment: CDR1 WSHSY and CDR2 SAAADI. The CDR3 is 16 residues long. Trimming cost V 2 bases and J 3 bases, with 17 bases left between them. CDR3 loop: CASSEPKGGGSYEQYF. For the CDR3, the DNA is TGCGCCAGCAGTGAGCCCAAGGGAGGAGGGAGCTACGAGCAGTACTTC.

The V gene is TRBV11-2, the J gene TRBJ2-3, with a weak D call TRBD1 (5 bases). V gave up 2 bases and J gave up 5 bases, with 11 bases separating them. CDR3 length: 14 residues. The germline CDR1 and CDR2 sequences are SGHAT and FQNNGV. DNA for the CDR3: TGTGCCAGCAGCTTAAGGGGTTCGGTAGATACGCAGTATTTT. This codes for CASSLRGSVDTQYF.

V usage is TRBV30 and J usage is TRBJ1-5; TRBD1 agrees at 9 bases. This CDR3 contains 13 residues. V lost 5 bases and J lost 5; bases outside the gene matches: 4. The germline V gene encodes CDR1 GTSNPN and CDR2 SVGIG (reference sequence). For the CDR3, the DNA is TGTGCCTGGGAACAGGGGGCGGATCAGCCCCAGCATTTT. The encoded protein is CAWEQGADQPQHF. The full variable domain, its missing parts supplied by reference TRBV30 and TRBJ1-5, is SQTIHQWPATLVQPVGSPLSLECTVEGTSNPNLYWYRQAAGRGLQLLFYSVGIGQISSEVPQNLSASRPQDRQFILSSKKLLLSDSGFYLCAWEQGADQPQHFGDGTRLSIL.

V usage is TRBV28 and J usage is TRBJ1-4; unclear D gene. This CDR3 region has 14 residues. In germline, CDR1 is MDHEN, CDR2 SYDVKM. Deletions cut 7 bases from V and 2 bases from J, with 11 bases between. DNA of the CDR3: TGTGCCAGCAACTCACATCCTACTAATGAAAAACTGTTTTTT. Amino acids: CASNSHPTNEKLFF.

The J gene is TRBJ2-1, the V gene TRBV30, with 7 bases lining up with TRBD2. The trim removed 0 bases at V and 8 bases at J, leaving 4 bases unmatched. The CDR3 covers 13 residues. CDR1 is GTSNPN, CDR2 SVGIG, per germline (reference sequence). The CDR3 here is CAWSVMGGDEQFF. CDR3 DNA sequence: TGTGCCTGGAGTGTTATGGGGGGGGATGAGCAGTTCTTC.

A few counts support this clone. Additional DNA sequences in this sample encode the identical CDR3. The chain carries TRBV5-1 and TRBJ2-3, with D possibly matching TRBD1 (5 bases). This CDR3 is built from 12 residues. Trimming took 0 bases from V and 6 from J, leaving 5 bases between them. Germline loops: CDR1 SGHRS, CDR2 YFSETQ. The CDR3 reads CASSLEGDTQYF. In nucleotides, the CDR3 is TGCGCCAGCAGCTTGGAGGGGGATACGCAGTATTTT.

The chain combines TRBV5-1 with TRBJ1-1; D call uncertain. CDR1 and CDR2 (germline): SGHRS, YFSETQ. This CDR3 comprises 15 residues. V was shortened by 4 bases and J by 0 bases, with 13 bases between the two germline ends. CDR3 nucleotide sequence: TGCGCCAGCAGCCAAGGTCTGGGGATGAACACTGAAGCTTTCTTT. This codes for CASSQGLGMNTEAFF. The full variable domain, in which reference TRBV5-1 and TRBJ1-1 provide the parts outside the CDR3, is KAGVTQTPRYLIKTRGQQVTLSCSPISGHRSVSWYQQTPGQGLQFLFEYFSETQRNKGNFPGRFSGRQFSNSRSEMNVSTLELGDSALYLCASSQGLGMNTEAFFGQGTRLTVV.

The rearrangement links TRBV5-6 to TRBJ2-7; 10 bases are a match to TRBD1. After removal of 5 bases from V and 3 bases from J, the junction contained 5 bases not matched to a gene. CDR1 SGHDT and CDR2 YYEEEE come from the germline V gene. This CDR3 spans 14 amino acids. As DNA, the CDR3 is TGTGCCAGCAGGCGGACAGGGGGTCACTACGAGCAGTACTTC. Protein product: CASRRTGGHYEQYF.